This T cell receptor beta chain emerged from a study of identical twins (dated by TCRdb to the mid-2010s). Turning to the overall study: The study deep-sequenced TCR alpha and beta repertoires from monozygotic twins, unrelated adults of various ages and cord blood to test whether fetal clonotypes persist. Replicate twin experiments were performed at different times using different library preparation protocols to rule out contamination. The full study reports these points: Abundant cord blood beta clonotypes carried fewer insertions; young adult naive repertoires showed a weaker similar trend, while memory repertoires showed none. In monozygotic twins, recombination models systematically underestimated out-of-frame TCR alpha sharing, but the models matched the sharing seen between unrelated individuals. Because the same donors could not be followed over many years, conclusions were based on cross-sectional statistical analysis. In beta out-of-frame sequences, excess twin sharing was weaker, because having fewer shared sequences lowered the signal-to-noise ratio. Invariant T cells such as MAIT and iNKT could partly confound zero-insertion analyses, although diverse VJ usage argued against such confounding for most clonotypes. Compared with coincidental sharing between unrelated individuals, an excess of low generation-probability sequences was observed among out-of-frame TCR alpha sequences shared between twins.

This clonotype was seen a few times. This clone's antigen is unknown. Nothing much larger sits one base from this clone, and base qualities are not available. For CDR1 and CDR2, the germline V gene lists MNHEY and SVGAGI. A distance of 16 bases separates the germline ends of V and J, which lose 2 bases and 2 bases respectively. Taken from cysteine to phenylalanine, the CDR3 has 16 residues. Of all the DNA, just the CDR3 is kept, 48 bases in frame from base 1. To prepare the library, 5' RACE was applied. Sequencing was performed on an Illumina HiSeq 2000. A universal primer binding site was added through template switching, and the final cDNA carried a unique molecular identifier so that TCR cDNA molecules could be counted accurately. First-strand cDNA for TCR alpha and beta chains was synthesized from specific primers in the conserved constant-segment region. To control for contamination, each cDNA library was double barcoded with a SMART-Mk sample barcode plus Illumina barcodes. TruSeq adapter sequences, together with Illumina sample barcodes, were added in two successive PCR steps. The Illumina HiSeq platform was used with custom primers to sequence TCR alpha and beta cDNA libraries. In the original analysis: MiGEC was used to process raw reads and extract unique molecular identifiers, and MiXCR was used to find CDR3 positions. For each individual, recombination models were inferred using an EM algorithm with the repgenHMM and IGoR tools. Shared clonotype analysis was performed with the tcR package in R, normalizing sharing by the product of cloneset sizes. Out-of-frame nonproductive sequences were analyzed to study raw recombination free of thymic and clonal selection effects. Through fastp at Q25 and MiXCR, TCRdb rebuilt clones from the public reads, retaining in-frame beta chains. Identical CDR3 protein sequences are pooled into one entry, listed with their most common genes and DNA. TCRdb's processing, not the study's, gives the V and J calls here. In this sample the table shows 1.5 million to 2 million distinct CDR3 sequences, roughly 35% of which occur a single time. Of the sample, approximately 0.29% is held by the ten largest clones.

Every donor was a healthy Caucasian. Sequencing used cord blood. The rearranged chain carries TRBV6-5 and TRBJ2-7; the D gene is perhaps TRBD2, from 6 matching bases. The TCR was taken from a newborn girl in good health. DNA sequence: TGTGCCAGCAGTTACAGAACCGGGACTGCCCCCTACGAGCAGTACTTC. Its translation is CASSYRTGTAPYEQYF.